These 20 T cell receptor beta chains came from one sample sequenced in a study of blood T cell repertoires in COVID-19. Repertoires were generated with immunoSEQ multiplex PCR, while TCRdb's copy carries only in-frame clones and drops some. The sample includes about 150,000 clones, around nine tenths of them seen just once. The material sequenced was peripheral blood. These receptors were taken from a human donor in a cohort sampled during active COVID-19.

V is TRBV20-1 and J is TRBJ1-1; the D gene is possibly TRBD1 (6 bases). V was shortened by 3 bases and J by 1 base, with 15 bases between the two germline ends. The CDR3 has 15 residues. From germline, CDR1 is DFQATT and CDR2 SNEGSKA (reference sequence). The CDR3 is CSASSTGYGNTEAFF. CDR3 coding DNA: TGCAGTGCTAGTTCTACAGGGTATGGGAACACTGAAGCTTTCTTT.

The chain carries TRBV2 and TRBJ1-5, with D perhaps TRBD1 (5 bases). Trimming pared 4 bases from V and 3 bases from J, leaving 13 bases between. Germline V gene data show CDR1 as SNHLY and CDR2 as FYNNEI. The CDR3 length is 15 residues. The CDR3, as DNA: TGTGCCAGCAGTGTTTTAGGGGCTAACAATCAGCCCCAGCATTTT. Protein sequence: CASSVLGANNQPQHF.

The chain employs TRBV5-1 and TRBJ2-7; 9 bases are a match to TRBD2. The J segment lost 4 bases and the V segment lost 6 bases, leaving 5 bases of the junction unmatched. The CDR3 is made up of 13 amino acids. Germline V gives CDR1 SGHRS, CDR2 YFSETQ. The CDR3 loop is CASMLRGGYEQYF. The CDR3 nucleotides read TGCGCCAGCATGTTGCGGGGGGGATACGAGCAGTACTTC.

The chain uses TRBV28 and TRBJ1-6; 10 bases align to TRBD1. The CDR3 has 13 amino acids. The V and J ends lost 5 bases and 10 bases, in that order; junction bases with no gene match: 2. Per the germline V gene, CDR1 is MDHEN and CDR2 is SYDVKM. In DNA, the CDR3 is TGTGCCAGCAGTCGGGACAGGGGCTCACCCCTCCACTTT. It translates to CASSRDRGSPLHF.

Concerning this clone itself: A read error may account for a junction end that differs from germline. The chain employs TRBV7-7 and TRBJ2-2, with 10 bases aligning to TRBD1. The CDR3 totals 17 residues. Germline V gene sequence: CDR1 SSHAT, CDR2 FNYEAQ (reference sequence). In DNA form, the CDR3 reads TGTGCTAGCAGCTTCGGGATGCCGGGACAGGGGAACGGGGAGCTGTTTTTT. The encoded protein is CASSFGMPGQGNGELFF. The full variable domain, rest sourced from reference TRBV7-7 and TRBJ2-2, is GAGVSQSPRYKVTKRGQDVTLRCDPISSHATLYWYQQALGQGPEFLTYFNYEAQPDKSGLPSDRFSAERPEGSISTLTIQRTEQRDSAMYRCASSFGMPGQGNGELFFGEGSRLTVL.

The table lists this clone with a count of one. The chain recombines TRBV30 with TRBJ2-3; D unclear. This CDR3 comprises 12 residues. Trimming stripped 3 bases from V and 8 bases from J, with 12 bases between. CDR1 is GTSNPN and CDR2 is SVGIG in the germline V gene (reference sequence). The CDR3 is CAWSQNVATQYF. DNA of the CDR3: TGTGCCTGGAGCCAAAACGTGGCTACGCAGTATTTT.

This chain uses TRBV5-1 with TRBJ2-1, with 11 bases identical to TRBD2. From germline, CDR1 is SGHRS and CDR2 YFSETQ. The CDR3 consists of 14 residues. The V gene end was trimmed by 6 bases and the J gene end by 9 bases; junction bases not matched to a gene: 8. CDR3 sequence reads: CASTVAGGYREQFF. The CDR3 DNA follows: TGCGCCAGCACCGTAGCGGGAGGGTACCGTGAGCAGTTCTTC.

The V gene is TRBV7-2, the J gene TRBJ2-1, with 10 bases that match TRBD1. CDR3 length equals 15 residues. Germline CDR1 SGHTA, CDR2 FQGNSA. The junction had 6 bases not matched to a gene; V was cut back by 5 bases and J by 5 bases. The chain's CDR3 is CASSPRQGADNEQFF. The CDR3 coding sequence is TGTGCCAGCAGCCCAAGACAGGGGGCAGACAATGAGCAGTTCTTC. Variable domain in full (rest from reference TRBV7-2 and TRBJ2-1): GAGVSQSPSNKVTEKGKDVELRCDPISGHTALYWYRQSLGQGLEFLIYFQGNSAPDKSGLPSDRFSAERTGGSVSTLTIQRTQQEDSAVYLCASSPRQGADNEQFFGPGTRLTVL.

The chain has TRBV14 and TRBJ2-3, with D perhaps matching TRBD2 (5 bases). The CDR3 loop spans 16 amino acids. The V gene's germline CDR1 is SGHDN and CDR2 FVKESK. V gave up 2 bases and J gave up 2 bases, with 14 bases separating them. The CDR3 protein is CASSQSSSGLTDTQYF. The CDR3 DNA sequence: TGTGCCAGCAGCCAAAGCTCCAGTGGACTCACAGATACGCAGTATTTT. Full variable domain (missing parts from reference TRBV14 and TRBJ2-3): EAGVTQFPSHSVIEKGQTVTLRCDPISGHDNLYWYRRVMGKEIKFLLHFVKESKQDESGMPNNRFLAERTGGTYSTLKVQPAELEDSGVYFCASSQSSSGLTDTQYFGPGTRLTVL.

This chain connects TRBV15 to TRBJ2-5; 12 nucleotides match TRBD1. CDR1 is LNHNV and CDR2 is YYDKDF in the germline V gene (reference sequence). The CDR3 totals 20 residues. The V and J ends lost 6 bases and 1 base, in that order; junction bases with no gene match: 18. DNA of the CDR3: TGTGCCACCAGGAGCTTTTCCGGGACAGGGGGCGAGTCTACCCAAGAGACCCAGTACTTC. Translated, it gives CATRSFSGTGGESTQETQYF.

The chain carries TRBV27 and TRBJ1-6; no definite D call. This CDR3 comprises 15 residues. Germline V gene sequence: CDR1 MNHEY, CDR2 SMNVEV (reference sequence). Trimming cost V 4 bases and J 6 bases, with 13 bases left between them. DNA of the CDR3: TGTGCCAGCAGTTCAGGCGCTCCCCGTAATTCACCCCTCCACTTT. Translated: CASSSGAPRNSPLHF.

This clone appeared once. This rearrangement joins TRBV7-3 to TRBJ2-5; 9 bases map to TRBD2. In germline, CDR1 is SGHTA, CDR2 FQGTGA. After removal of 1 base from V and 4 bases from J, the junction contained 7 bases not matched to a gene. This CDR3 is built from 16 residues. CDR3 nucleotide sequence: TGTGCCAGCAGCTTAAGTGGCGGGGGGGCCGGAGAGACCCAGTACTTC. The encoded protein is CASSLSGGGAGETQYF.

The CDR3 spells CASSRGGGRETQYF. CDR3 nucleotide sequence: TGTGCCAGCAGCCGCGGGGGGGGCAGAGAGACCCAGTACTTC. The chain joins TRBV7-2 to TRBJ2-5; 9 bases align to TRBD2. Per the germline V gene, CDR1 is SGHTA and CDR2 is FQGNSA. This CDR3 has 14 amino acids. V was pared by 5 bases and J by 4 bases, with 5 bases of the junction left unmatched.

The sample holds a few counts of this clone. The chain carries TRBV11-2 and TRBJ2-2; 8 bases align to TRBD2. The CDR3 spans 19 residues. The junction had 14 bases not matched to a gene; V was cut back by 2 bases and J by 3 bases. The germline gives CDR1 SGHAT, CDR2 FQNNGV. This chain's CDR3 is CASSLSIFGGRSYTGELFF. The CDR3 DNA is TGTGCCAGCAGCTTATCTATTTTCGGCGGGAGGTCTTACACCGGGGAGCTGTTTTTT. The full variable domain, its missing parts supplied by reference TRBV11-2 and TRBJ2-2, is EAGVAQSPRYKIIEKRQSVAFWCNPISGHATLYWYQQILGQGPKLLIQFQNNGVVDDSQLPKDRFSAERLKGVDSTLKIQPAKLEDSAVYLCASSLSIFGGRSYTGELFFGEGSRLTVL.

J is TRBJ1-1 and V is TRBV14; 7 nucleotides match TRBD1. The CDR3 length is 14 residues. J was trimmed by 7 bases and V by 4 bases; bases with no gene match: 9. The germline V gene has CDR1 SGHDN and CDR2 FVKESK. CDR3 nucleotides: TGTGCCAGCAGCCGAACCGGGACAGCTAATGAAGCTTTCTTT. Its protein product is CASSRTGTANEAFF. The full variable domain, completed using reference TRBV14 and TRBJ1-1, is EAGVTQFPSHSVIEKGQTVTLRCDPISGHDNLYWYRRVMGKEIKFLLHFVKESKQDESGMPNNRFLAERTGGTYSTLKVQPAELEDSGVYFCASSRTGTANEAFFGQGTRLTVV.

The V call is TRBV28, the J call TRBJ2-7; D possibly corresponds to TRBD2 (6 bases). V lost 2 bases and J 7 bases, leaving 18 bases between the germline ends. Germline values: CDR1 MDHEN, CDR2 SYDVKM. This CDR3 has 15 residues. CDR3 bases: TGTGCCAGCAGTTTAGTCGGGACTGAATCCTGGGAGCAGTACTTC. Protein: CASSLVGTESWEQYF.

The chain employs TRBV5-1 and TRBJ1-2; 10 bases are shared with TRBD1. The CDR3 is 15 amino acids. V lost 4 bases, J lost 4 bases, and 7 bases stayed unmatched. Germline loops: CDR1 SGHRS, CDR2 YFSETQ. The CDR3 nucleotides are TGCGCCAGCAGCCTTGGGACAGGGGACATCTATGGCTACACCTTC. This codes for CASSLGTGDIYGYTF.

This sequence joins TRBV7-3 and TRBJ2-5; D ambiguous. The CDR3 extends over 13 amino acids. Germline CDR1 and CDR2: SGHTA and FQGTGA. Trimming removed 3 bases from V and 3 bases from J, with 8 bases in between. In nucleotides, the CDR3 is TGTGCCAGCAGCTTTGGTAGAGAAGAGACCCAGTACTTC. Amino acid sequence: CASSFGREETQYF.

This clone was seen a few times. The chain couples TRBV18 to TRBJ1-1; D remains ambiguous. This CDR3 is 13 amino acids long. The germline CDR1 and CDR2 sequences are KGHSH and LQKENI. Trimming took 3 bases from V and 0 from J, leaving 5 bases between them. CDR3 sequence: CASSPTMNTEAFF. The CDR3, as DNA: TGTGCCAGCTCACCCACTATGAACACTGAAGCTTTCTTT.

V usage is TRBV7-2 and J usage is TRBJ2-5; perhaps TRBD2 as D (7 bases). The CDR3 has 16 amino acids. Trimming stripped 1 base from V and 2 bases from J, with 14 bases between. The germline V gene has CDR1 SGHTA and CDR2 FQGNSA. Here the CDR3 reads CASSLDPGGLQETQYF. In nucleotides, the CDR3 is TGTGCCAGCAGCTTAGACCCGGGGGGCTTACAAGAGACCCAGTACTTC.